This passage covers 7 T cell receptor beta chains from one sample sequenced in a study of blood T cell repertoires in COVID-19. This table comes from immunoSEQ multiplex PCR, and its TCRdb copy is limited to in-frame clones, with some not included. The sample lists approximately 280,000 clones; around 91% were seen once. The specimen was peripheral blood. Source of these receptors: a woman in her sixties or seventies with acute or convalescent COVID-19.

In this sample, this clone turned up a few times. The rearrangement uses TRBV9 and TRBJ2-5; 15 bases are shared with TRBD2. J gave up 0 bases and V 4 bases, and 7 bases lay outside the gene matches. Germline CDR1 is SGDLS and CDR2 is YYNGEE. This CDR3 has 18 amino acids. CDR3 amino acids: CASSRGTSGGSYQETQYF. The DNA for the CDR3 is TGTGCCAGCAGCAGAGGGACTAGCGGGGGGTCGTACCAAGAGACCCAGTACTTC.

This sequence joins TRBV9 and TRBJ2-1, with TRBD1 matching over 7 bases. Germline CDR1 and CDR2: SGDLS and YYNGEE. The J segment lost 4 bases and the V segment lost 0 bases, leaving 4 bases of the junction unmatched. The CDR3 length is 15 residues. The CDR3 DNA is TGTGCCAGCAGCGTAGTAGGGACAGAATACAATGAGCAGTTCTTC. Translating it yields CASSVVGTEYNEQFF. Variable domain in full (rest from reference TRBV9 and TRBJ2-1): DSGVTQTPKHLITATGQRVTLRCSPRSGDLSVYWYQQSLDQGLQFLIQYYNGEERAKGNILERFSAQQFPDLHSELNLSSLELGDSALYFCASSVVGTEYNEQFFGPGTRLTVL.

This clone was picked up many times. V usage is TRBV4-2 and J usage is TRBJ2-7, with D maybe TRBD1 (5 bases). Germline V gene lookup returns CDR1 LGHNA and CDR2 YNFKEQ. The CDR3 totals 13 residues. Trimming stripped 0 bases from V and 7 bases from J, with 10 bases between. CDR3 in DNA: TGTGCCAGCAGCCAAGATATCCAGGGTGAGCAGTACTTC. It specifies CASSQDIQGEQYF.

The chain joins TRBV4-3 to TRBJ1-1; D is unclear. CDR3 length: 13 residues. Trimming left V 4 bases short and J 0 bases short, with 6 bases between. CDR1 and CDR2 (germline): LGHNA, YSLEER. The CDR3 DNA reads as TGCGCCAGCAGCCTGTATTTGAACACTGAAGCTTTCTTT. Translated: CASSLYLNTEAFF.

The chain is built from TRBV27 and TRBJ2-7, with TRBD2 matching over 14 bases. J was trimmed by 7 bases and V by 6 bases; bases with no gene match: 11. CDR3 length: 16 amino acids. Germline loops: CDR1 MNHEY, CDR2 SMNVEV (reference sequence). CDR3 nucleotide sequence: TGTGCCAGCAGGCCGACTAGCGGGAGGGCCCTGGGAGAGCAGTACTTC. Its translation is CASRPTSGRALGEQYF.

The chain links TRBV2 to TRBJ1-4; a possible D gene is TRBD1 (6 bases). CDR3 size: 15 residues. Trimming left V 6 bases short and J 7 bases short, with 18 bases between. CDR1 SNHLY and CDR2 FYNNEI come from the germline V gene. The CDR3 bases are TGTGCCAGCAGCGAGTTACAGGGTATAGGTGAAAAACTGTTTTTT. Protein: CASSELQGIGEKLFF.

This sequence joins TRBV18 and TRBJ2-5; 7 bases line up with TRBD2. The CDR3 is 14 residues long. Germline CDR1 KGHSH, CDR2 LQKENI. J gave up 5 bases and V 2 bases, and 5 bases lay outside the gene matches. In DNA form, the CDR3 reads TGTGCCAGCTCACCAGATCCCGGGAGGGAGACCCAGTACTTC. Translation gives CASSPDPGRETQYF.